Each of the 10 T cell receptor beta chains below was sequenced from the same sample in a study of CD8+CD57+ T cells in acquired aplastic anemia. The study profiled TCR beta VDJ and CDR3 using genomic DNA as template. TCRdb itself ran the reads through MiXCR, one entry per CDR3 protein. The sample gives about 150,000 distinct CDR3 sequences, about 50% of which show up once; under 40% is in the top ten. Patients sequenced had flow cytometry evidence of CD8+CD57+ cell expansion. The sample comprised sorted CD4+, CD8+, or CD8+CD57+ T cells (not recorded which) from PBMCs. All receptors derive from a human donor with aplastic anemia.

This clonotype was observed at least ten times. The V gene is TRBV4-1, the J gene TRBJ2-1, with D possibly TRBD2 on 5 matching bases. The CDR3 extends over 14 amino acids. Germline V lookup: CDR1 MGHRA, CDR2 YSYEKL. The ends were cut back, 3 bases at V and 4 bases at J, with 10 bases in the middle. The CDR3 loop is CASSHGDTYNEQFF. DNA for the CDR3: TGCGCCAGCAGCCACGGGGATACGTACAATGAGCAGTTCTTC.

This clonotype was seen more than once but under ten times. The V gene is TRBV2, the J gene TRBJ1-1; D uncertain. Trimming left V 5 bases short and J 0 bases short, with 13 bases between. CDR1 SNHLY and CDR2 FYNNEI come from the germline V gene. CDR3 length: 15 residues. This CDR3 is CASSYAGVMNTEAFF. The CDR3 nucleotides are TGTGCCAGCAGTTACGCAGGTGTTATGAACACTGAAGCTTTCTTT.

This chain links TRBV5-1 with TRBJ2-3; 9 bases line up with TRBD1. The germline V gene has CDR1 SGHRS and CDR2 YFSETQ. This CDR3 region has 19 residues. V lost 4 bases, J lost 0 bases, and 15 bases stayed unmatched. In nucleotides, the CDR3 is TGCGCCAGCAGCCAGATACCGGGACAGGGCTTTATGAGCACAGATACGCAGTATTTT. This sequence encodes CASSQIPGQGFMSTDTQYF.

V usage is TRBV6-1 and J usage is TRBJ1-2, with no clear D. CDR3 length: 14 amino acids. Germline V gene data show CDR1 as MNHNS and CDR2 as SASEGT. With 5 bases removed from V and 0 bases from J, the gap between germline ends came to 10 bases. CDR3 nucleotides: TGTGCCAGCAGTAGCCGGGAGGCTAACTATGGCTACACCTTC. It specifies CASSSREANYGYTF.

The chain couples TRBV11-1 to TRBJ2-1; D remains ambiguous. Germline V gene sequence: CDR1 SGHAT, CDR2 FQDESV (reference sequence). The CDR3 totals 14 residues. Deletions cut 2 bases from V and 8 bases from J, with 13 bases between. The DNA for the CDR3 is TGTGCCAGCAGCTTAATTGGTAGTATCCATGAGCAGTTCTTC. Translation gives CASSLIGSIHEQFF. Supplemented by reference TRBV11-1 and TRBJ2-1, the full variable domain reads EAEVAQSPRYKITEKSQAVAFWCDPISGHATLYWYRQILGQGPELLVQFQDESVVDDSQLPKDRFSAERLKGVDSTLKIQPAELGDSAMYLCASSLIGSIHEQFFGPGTRLTVL.

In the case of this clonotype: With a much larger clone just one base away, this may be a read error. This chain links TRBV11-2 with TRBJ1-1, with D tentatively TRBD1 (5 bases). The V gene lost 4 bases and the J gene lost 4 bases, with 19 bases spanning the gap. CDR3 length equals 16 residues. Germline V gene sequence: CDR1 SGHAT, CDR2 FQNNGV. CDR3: CASSSEIRGGITEAFF. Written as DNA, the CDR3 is TGTGCCAGCAGCTCTGAGATTAGGGGTGGAATCACTGAAGCTTTCTTT.

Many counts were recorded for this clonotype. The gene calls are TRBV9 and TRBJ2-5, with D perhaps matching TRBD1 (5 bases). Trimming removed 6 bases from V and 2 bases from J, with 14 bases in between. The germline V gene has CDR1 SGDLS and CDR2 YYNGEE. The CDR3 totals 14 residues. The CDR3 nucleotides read TGTGCCAGCACCGGCCCAGGGTATCAAGAGACCCAGTACTTC. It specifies CASTGPGYQETQYF.

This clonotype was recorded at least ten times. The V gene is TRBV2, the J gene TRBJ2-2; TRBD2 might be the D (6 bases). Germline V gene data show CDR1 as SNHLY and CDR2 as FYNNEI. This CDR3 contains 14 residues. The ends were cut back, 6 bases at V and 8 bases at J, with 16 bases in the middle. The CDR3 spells CASRASAGIGELFF. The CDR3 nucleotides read TGTGCCAGCAGGGCTAGCGCCGGGATTGGGGAGCTGTTTTTT.

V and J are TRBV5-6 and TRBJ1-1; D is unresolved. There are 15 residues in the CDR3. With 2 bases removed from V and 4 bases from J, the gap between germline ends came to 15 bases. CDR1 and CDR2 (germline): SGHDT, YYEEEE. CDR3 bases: TGTGCCAGCAGCTTTAGTAGGTCCCCCGCCACTGAAGCTTTCTTT. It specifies CASSFSRSPATEAFF.

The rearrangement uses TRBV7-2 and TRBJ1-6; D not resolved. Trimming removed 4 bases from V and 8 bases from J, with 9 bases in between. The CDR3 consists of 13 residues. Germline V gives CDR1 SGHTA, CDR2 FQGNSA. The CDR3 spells CASSSVRDSPLHF. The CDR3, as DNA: TGTGCCAGCAGCTCGGTTAGGGATTCACCCCTCCACTTT.